The rows below give T cell receptor beta chains drawn from one sample of a study of shared clonotypes between healthy human individuals. The repertoire was sequenced with immunoSEQ multiplex PCR; TCRdb's copy has only in-frame clones and lacks some. The sample has 2,100,000 or so clones; approximately 94% are singletons. Input material: naive CD4+ T cells sorted from blood. These receptors were taken from a man aged 18 to 35 in good health. The CDR3 runs from the conserved cysteine through the conserved F or W. The D gene is left open where the match is weak.

TGCGCCAGCAGGTTAGGGGAAACTGAAGCTTTCTTT,CASRLGETEAFF,TRBV5-1,NA,TRBJ1-1
TGTGCCAGCAGCCGACGGTTCTCTGGAAACACCATATATTTT,CASSRRFSGNTIYF,TRBV5-6,NA,TRBJ1-3
TGTGCCTGGAGTGTATTACGACAGACTAGCGGGAGGAAGAACACCGGGGAGCTGTTTTTT,CAWSVLRQTSGRKNTGELFF,TRBV30,TRBD2,TRBJ2-2
TGTGCCAGCAGCAGAACAGGGACTGGAAACACCATATATTTT,CASSRTGTGNTIYF,TRBV9,NA,TRBJ1-3
TGCGCCAGCAGCCAAGATACGGGAGGGACCTACAATGAGCAGTTCTTC,CASSQDTGGTYNEQFF,TRBV4-3,TRBD2,TRBJ2-1
TGTGCCAGCAGCTTGGGGCTCCGGAGGGCGCCAACAGATACGCAGTATTTT,CASSLGLRRAPTDTQYF,TRBV11-3,NA,TRBJ2-3
TGTGCCAGCTCATCGGGGACAGGGGCCCTGAACACTGAAGCTTTCTTT,CASSSGTGALNTEAFF,TRBV18,TRBD1,TRBJ1-1
TGTGCCAGCAGCTTAGGAGGGGATTCTGAAGCTTTCTTT,CASSLGGDSEAFF,TRBV7-2,NA,TRBJ1-1
TGTGCCTGGAGTGTCCTTCGGGGAGTTGGAAACACCATATATTTT,CAWSVLRGVGNTIYF,TRBV30,NA,TRBJ1-3
TGTGCCAGCAGCCCACGCCTGGGACAGGGCCCCACAGATACGCAGTATTTT,CASSPRLGQGPTDTQYF,TRBV5-4,TRBD1,TRBJ2-3